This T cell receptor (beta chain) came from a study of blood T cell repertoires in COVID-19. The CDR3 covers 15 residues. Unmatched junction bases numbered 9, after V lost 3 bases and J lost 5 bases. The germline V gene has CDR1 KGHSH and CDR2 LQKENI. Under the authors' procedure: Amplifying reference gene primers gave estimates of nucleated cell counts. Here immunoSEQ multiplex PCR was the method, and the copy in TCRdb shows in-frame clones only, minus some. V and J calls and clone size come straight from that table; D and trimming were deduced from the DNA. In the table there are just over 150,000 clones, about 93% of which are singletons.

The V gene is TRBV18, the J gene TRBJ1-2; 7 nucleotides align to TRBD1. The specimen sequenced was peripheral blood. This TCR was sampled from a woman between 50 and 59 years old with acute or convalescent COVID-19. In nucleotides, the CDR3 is TGTGCCAGCTCACCGAGGACAGGCCAGGTTTATGGCTACACCTTC. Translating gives CASSPRTGQVYGYTF.